These 29 T cell receptor beta chains were all obtained from the same sample, sequenced in a study of T cells in Graves' hyperthyroidism and ophthalmopathy. Amplification yielded TCR beta CDR3 regions, with RNA transcripts as the source. First-round RT-PCR targeting the TCR CDR3 was performed with the HTBI primer set. MiXCR, run by TCRdb on the multiplex PCR reads, gives a single entry per CDR3 protein. The sample includes hundreds of thousands of distinct CDR3 sequences, about 43% of them seen just once. The sample was peripheral blood or thyroid tissue (not recorded which). The receptors derive from a woman aged 18-30 years with Graves' hyperthyroidism.

This clonotype was seen a single time. This sequence may be a read error, since a much larger clone differs from it by one base. The CDR3 DNA follows: TGCAGCGTTGGGGGGACAGGGGGTGAAGCTTTCTTT. Residues: CSVGGTGGEAFF. The chain couples TRBV29-1 to TRBJ1-1; 11 bases are a match to TRBD1. The CDR3 sequence is 12 residues long. Germline lookup yields CDR1 SQVTM and CDR2 ANQGSEA. V lost 4 bases, J lost 7 bases, and 2 bases stayed unmatched.

This chain uses TRBV20-1 with TRBJ1-4; possible D gene TRBD1, 5 bases. The CDR3 has 14 residues. Germline CDR1 DFQATT, CDR2 SNEGSKA (reference sequence). V lost 0 bases, J lost 8 bases, and 13 bases lay in between. The CDR3 nucleotides are TGCAGTGCTAGAGATAAGGGACTTCAAGAAAAACTGTTTTTT. Translating it yields CSARDKGLQEKLFF.

This clonotype was seen a few times. The CDR3 nucleotides read TGTGCCAGCAGCTTAGTTTTAGGGGGCGAAGAGACCCAGTACTTC. Translating gives CASSLVLGGEETQYF. The rearrangement uses TRBV7-9 and TRBJ2-5; 7 bases align to TRBD1. Germline assignment: CDR1 SEHNR and CDR2 FQNEAQ (reference sequence). With V trimmed by 1 base and J by 3 bases, 5 bases remained unmatched. This CDR3 has 15 residues.

This rearrangement joins TRBV19 to TRBJ2-2; the D is unclear. This CDR3 is built from 11 residues. Looked up from germline, CDR1 is LNHDA and CDR2 is SQIVND (reference sequence). Trimming took 0 bases from V and 7 from J, leaving 0 bases between them. Here the CDR3 DNA reads TGTGCCAGTAGTATAGACGGGGAGCTGTTTTTT. It translates to CASSIDGELFF.

CDR3 bases: TGTGCCAGCAGACTTAGTGAATACGAGCAGTACTTC. Protein: CASRLSEYEQYF. The gene calls are TRBV7-9 and TRBJ2-7; unclear D gene. The length of the CDR3 is 12 residues. CDR1 and CDR2 (germline): SEHNR, FQNEAQ (reference sequence). V was clipped by 6 bases and J by 4 bases, with 10 bases between them.

The CDR3 DNA reads TGTGCCACCAGCAGTGACATGGGACGACTCGGAATTTACTATGGCTACACCTTC. Encoded protein: CATSSDMGRLGIYYGYTF. The V call is TRBV15, the J call TRBJ1-2; TRBD1 is a possible D gene (5 bases). Trimming stripped 3 bases from V and 3 bases from J, with 23 bases between. The CDR3 totals 18 residues. CDR1 is LNHNV and CDR2 is YYDKDF in the germline V gene (reference sequence).

The table lists this clonotype with many counts. This chain uses TRBV7-9 with TRBJ2-7; D is unclear. The germline V gene encodes CDR1 SEHNR and CDR2 FQNEAQ (reference sequence). V dropped 5 bases and J dropped 5 bases, with 10 bases sitting between them. The CDR3 runs to 12 residues. CDR3 sequence reads: CASSTVLNEQYF. Here the CDR3 DNA reads TGTGCCAGCAGCACGGTGCTCAACGAGCAGTACTTC.

On this clonotype itself: One junction end disagrees with the germline gene, perhaps due to a read error. The chain combines TRBV15 with TRBJ2-6; no clear D gene. The CDR3 totals 11 residues. Germline loops: CDR1 LNHNV, CDR2 YYDKDF (reference sequence). The CDR3 protein is CATSRMGSEAF. The CDR3 DNA reads TGTGCCACCAGCAGGATGGGATCCGAAGCTTTC.

This clonotype has ten or more counts. The chain employs TRBV29-1 and TRBJ1-6, with D uncertain. Germline assignment: CDR1 SQVTM and CDR2 ANQGSEA. The V end was cut by 4 bases, the J end by 8 bases, with 12 bases between. The CDR3 is 13 residues long. The CDR3 loop reads CSVARTEDSPLHF. DNA of the CDR3: TGCAGCGTTGCGAGGACGGAGGATTCACCCCTCCACTTT.

Only a few counts were recorded for this clonotype. The chain links TRBV2 to TRBJ2-2; the D is unclear. Germline CDR1 and CDR2: SNHLY and FYNNEI. The CDR3 loop spans 14 amino acids. With 7 bases removed from V and 5 bases from J, the gap between germline ends came to 14 bases. Here the CDR3 DNA reads TGTGCCAGCAACATAGGGTGGGGTACCGGGGAGCTGTTTTTT. It codes for CASNIGWGTGELFF.

The chain uses TRBV11-1 and TRBJ2-5, with D perhaps TRBD1 (5 bases). The CDR3 length is 17 residues. Trimming pared 1 base from V and 5 bases from J, leaving 20 bases between. The germline V gene has CDR1 SGHAT and CDR2 FQDESV (reference sequence). The CDR3 here is CASSLDDGFGAPETQYF. Written as DNA, the CDR3 is TGTGCCAGCAGCTTAGATGACGGCTTTGGGGCGCCGGAGACCCAGTACTTC.

This clonotype was detected a few times. This chain joins TRBV29-1 and TRBJ2-7; D is ambiguous. This CDR3 has 13 amino acids. V lost 2 bases to trimming and J lost 3 bases, with 11 bases between them. Germline loops: CDR1 SQVTM, CDR2 ANQGSEA. CDR3 sequence (DNA): TGCAGCGTTGAAACGGGTCAGGACTACGAGCAGTACTTC. Its translation: CSVETGQDYEQYF.

The chain combines TRBV9 with TRBJ1-5; D is uncertain. The CDR3 is made up of 15 amino acids. Trimming removed 0 bases from V and 0 bases from J, with 7 bases in between. From germline, CDR1 is SGDLS and CDR2 YYNGEE. The CDR3 here is CASSVGAYSNQPQHF. The CDR3, as DNA: TGTGCCAGCAGCGTAGGTGCTTATAGCAATCAGCCCCAGCATTTT.

The chain uses TRBV29-1 and TRBJ2-7, with D tentatively TRBD2 (6 bases). This CDR3 is built from 13 residues. Between the trimmed V and J ends, which lost 6 bases and 7 bases, there was a span of 19 bases. Germline V CDR1 and CDR2: SQVTM, ANQGSEA. CDR3 loop: CSVSRSGSWEQYF. For the CDR3, the DNA is TGCAGCGTCAGTCGTAGCGGCTCTTGGGAGCAGTACTTC.

J is TRBJ1-4 and V is TRBV7-8; D might be TRBD1 (5 bases). This CDR3 comprises 17 residues. V lost 6 bases and J lost 2, with 19 bases in between. The germline CDR1 and CDR2 sequences are SGHVS and FQNEAQ. CDR3 residues: CASSELELWGTNEKLFF. CDR3 sequence (DNA): TGTGCCAGCAGTGAACTAGAGCTTTGGGGGACTAATGAAAAACTGTTTTTT.

This clonotype occurred a few times. The V gene is TRBV12-3 or TRBV12-4, the J gene TRBJ2-7; 9 positions agree with TRBD2. Germline trimming cut 6 bases from V and 7 bases from J; bases unmatched to any gene: 7. The CDR3 runs to 13 residues. The CDR3 loop reads CASRARLAVEQYF. CDR3 bases: TGTGCCAGCAGGGCGAGACTAGCGGTGGAGCAGTACTTC.

The V and J genes are TRBV15 and TRBJ2-5; 7 nucleotides match TRBD2. J gave up 3 bases and V 3 bases, and 1 base lay outside the gene matches. This CDR3 spans 13 amino acids. The germline gives CDR1 LNHNV, CDR2 YYDKDF (reference sequence). CDR3 loop: CATSSGRKETQYF. For the CDR3, the DNA is TGTGCCACCAGCAGCGGGAGGAAAGAGACCCAGTACTTC.

This clonotype was seen repeatedly, ten times or more. The gene calls are TRBV2 and TRBJ2-7; D gene uncertain. CDR1 is SNHLY, CDR2 FYNNEI, per germline. This CDR3 is built from 13 residues. V was shortened by 6 bases and J by 0 bases, with 9 bases between the two germline ends. This CDR3 reads CASRVTDSYEQYF. The DNA of the CDR3 is TGTGCCAGCAGGGTGACGGACTCCTACGAGCAGTACTTC.

This clonotype was picked up many times. The chain combines TRBV7-2 with TRBJ1-2; D is undetermined. The CDR3 is 13 amino acids. The germline V gene has CDR1 SGHTA and CDR2 FQGNSA. Trimming removed 5 bases from V and 4 bases from J, with 11 bases in between. The DNA of the CDR3 is TGTGCCAGCAGCACGGGTCCGACCTATGGCTACACCTTC. It is translated as CASSTGPTYGYTF.

V gene TRBV15 combines with J gene TRBJ2-6, with D possibly being TRBD1 (6 bases). The ends were cut back, 3 bases at V and 1 base at J, with 19 bases in the middle. CDR3 length: 19 residues. Germline V gene sequence: CDR1 LNHNV, CDR2 YYDKDF (reference sequence). DNA for the CDR3: TGTGCCACCAGCAGCCAAGAACAGGGCCAAAGGTCTGGGGCCAACGTCCTGACTTTC. The encoded protein is CATSSQEQGQRSGANVLTF. Filled out from reference TRBV15 and TRBJ2-6, the complete variable domain reads DAMVIQNPRYQVTQFGKPVTLSCSQTLNHNVMYWYQQKSSQAPKLLFHYYDKDFNNEADTPDNFQSRRPNTSFCFLDIRSPGLGDTAMYLCATSSQEQGQRSGANVLTFGAGSRLTVL.

The chain couples TRBV20-1 to TRBJ1-5; TRBD1 matches 7 bases. Germline CDR1 reads DFQATT; CDR2 reads SNEGSKA (reference sequence). The ends lost 8 bases at V and 4 bases at J; junction bases unmatched: 11. The CDR3 covers 14 residues. CDR3 sequence (DNA): TGCAGTACCCAAAGAGCAGGGGGGAATCAGCCCCAGCATTTT. Its protein is CSTQRAGGNQPQHF.

This clonotype has a handful of counts. The genes are TRBV6-1 and TRBJ2-7; 9 nucleotides agree with TRBD1. Germline trimming cut 0 bases from V and 6 bases from J; bases unmatched to any gene: 3. The CDR3 loop spans 14 amino acids. Germline V gives CDR1 MNHNS, CDR2 SASEGT. The CDR3 bases are TGTGCCAGCAGTGAAGCCTCGGACAGGGGCGAGCAGTACTTC. Translated, it gives CASSEASDRGEQYF.

The chain links TRBV14 to TRBJ2-2; TRBD1 aligns across 11 bases. In germline, CDR1 is SGHDN, CDR2 FVKESK. The CDR3 extends over 13 amino acids. The ends lost 6 bases at V and 17 bases at J; junction bases unmatched: 11. The DNA of the CDR3 is TGTGCCAGCAGTTCAGGGGGACAGGGGGTCTTCTTTTTT. Its protein product is CASSSGGQGVFFF.

The sample holds many counts of this clonotype. The chain uses TRBV7-8 and TRBJ1-5; D unclear. This CDR3 contains 16 residues. Germline V lookup: CDR1 SGHVS, CDR2 FQNEAQ. Trimming took 11 bases from V and 0 from J, leaving 20 bases between them. The CDR3 DNA sequence: TGTGCCTCCGGGAAGGAGAACTTTAATAGCAATCAGCCCCAGCATTTT. Residues: CASGKENFNSNQPQHF.

The genes are TRBV20-1 and TRBJ1-1; D is unclear. Trimming pared 5 bases from V and 1 base from J, leaving 8 bases between. CDR1 DFQATT and CDR2 SNEGSKA come from the germline V gene (reference sequence). This CDR3 is built from 12 residues. The CDR3 nucleotides are TGCAGTGCTTTTCTAAAGAACACTGAAGCTTTCTTT. The encoded protein is CSAFLKNTEAFF.

V gene TRBV2 combines with J gene TRBJ1-1; D possibly corresponds to TRBD1 (6 bases). CDR3 length equals 15 residues. Per the germline V gene, CDR1 is SNHLY and CDR2 is FYNNEI. The V end lost 5 bases, the J end lost 3 bases, and 16 bases lay between the germline ends. CDR3 sequence: CASSQRTAHYTEAFF. CDR3 nucleotides: TGTGCCAGCAGTCAGAGGACAGCCCATTACACTGAAGCTTTCTTT.

This chain joins TRBV29-1 and TRBJ1-2; 9 bases are a match to TRBD1. The CDR3 runs to 14 residues. The V segment lost 3 bases and the J segment 2 bases; nucleotides outside the gene matches: 4. CDR1 is SQVTM, CDR2 ANQGSEA, per germline. CDR3 residues: CSVDGTGRNYGYTF. CDR3 coding DNA: TGCAGCGTTGATGGGACAGGGAGGAACTATGGCTACACCTTC.

Notes on this clonotype: At one boundary the junction diverges from the germline segment, which might be a read error. This chain links TRBV7-6 with TRBJ2-7, with 10 bases fitting TRBD2. This CDR3 is built from 15 residues. In germline, CDR1 is SGHVS, CDR2 FNYEAQ. As DNA, the CDR3 is TGCGCCAGCAACCAGAGGGCTAGCGGGAGTGGTGAGCAGTACTTC. The encoded protein is CASNQRASGSGEQYF.

This chain joins TRBV13 and TRBJ1-2; D possibly corresponds to TRBD1 (6 bases). The CDR3 spans 12 residues. The V end was cut by 4 bases, the J end by 6 bases, with 9 bases between. The germline gives CDR1 PRHDT, CDR2 FYEKMQ (reference sequence). This CDR3 reads CASSWAGDGYTF. In DNA form, the CDR3 reads TGTGCCAGCAGCTGGGCAGGGGATGGCTACACCTTC. The complete variable domain, with remaining parts taken from reference TRBV13 and TRBJ1-2, reads AAGVIQSPRHLIKEKRETATLKCYPIPRHDTVYWYQQGPGQDPQFLISFYEKMQSDKGSIPDRFSAQQFSDYHSELNMSSLELGDSALYFCASSWAGDGYTFGSGTRLTVV.